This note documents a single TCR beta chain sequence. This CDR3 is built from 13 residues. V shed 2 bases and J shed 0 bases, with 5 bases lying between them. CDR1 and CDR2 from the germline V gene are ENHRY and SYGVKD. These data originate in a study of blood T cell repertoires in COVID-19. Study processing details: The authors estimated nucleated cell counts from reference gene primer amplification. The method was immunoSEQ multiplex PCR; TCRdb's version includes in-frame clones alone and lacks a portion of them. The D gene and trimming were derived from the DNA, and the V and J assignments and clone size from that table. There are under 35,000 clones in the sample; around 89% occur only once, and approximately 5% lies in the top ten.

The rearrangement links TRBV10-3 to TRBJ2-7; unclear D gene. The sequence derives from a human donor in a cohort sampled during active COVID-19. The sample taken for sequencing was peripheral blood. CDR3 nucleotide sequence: TGTGCCATCAGTGAGGTTATCTCCTACGAGCAGTACTTC. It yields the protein CAISEVISYEQYF.